This is a list of T cell receptor beta chains from one sample in a study of cytomegalovirus exposure and HLA in healthy donors. The data were produced by immunoSEQ multiplex PCR, yet TCRdb's version contains in-frame clones alone and is incomplete. The sample holds more than 100,000 clones. Sequencing used PBMCs. The receptors originated from a man aged 18 to 35 in good health and CMV-seronegative. Each CDR3 is given with its conserved first and last residue. D genes are given only for firm matches.

cdr3_aa	cdr3_nt	d_call	j_call	v_call
CASSDLRQGIMFF	TGCGCCAGCAGTGACCTCCGACAGGGTATAATGTTCTTC	TRBD1	TRBJ2-1	TRBV10-1
CASSLTAGGEAFF	TGTGCCAGCAGTCTGACAGCGGGAGGTGAAGCTTTCTTT	-	TRBJ1-1	TRBV7-2
CASSPAGVRLSSYTF	TGTGCCAGCAGTCCCGCAGGGGTTCGTTTGTCTAGCTACACCTTC	-	TRBJ1-2	TRBV27
CASSQRDRGREQYF	TGTGCCAGCAGCCAACGGGACAGGGGGCGCGAGCAGTACTTC	TRBD1	TRBJ2-7	TRBV14
CSVEAEQGTEQYF	TGCAGCGTTGAAGCAGAACAGGGGACCGAGCAGTACTTC	TRBD1	TRBJ2-7	TRBV29-1
CAWSVRKEAFF	TGTGCCTGGAGTGTGAGGAAGGAAGCTTTCTTT	-	TRBJ1-1	TRBV30
CASSGSRGRSNQPQHF	TGTGCCAGCAGTGGCAGCAGGGGTCGAAGCAATCAGCCCCAGCATTTT	-	TRBJ1-5	TRBV6-1
CASSLGQGGHNEQFF	TGTGCCAGCAGCTTAGGACAGGGGGGTCACAATGAGCAGTTCTTC	TRBD1	TRBJ2-1	TRBV11-2
CASSVGLGGGEGGYGYTF	TGTGCCAGCAGCGTAGGATTAGGTGGGGGGGAAGGAGGCTATGGCTACACCTTC	-	TRBJ1-2	TRBV9
CASSQLGPNTGELFF	TGTGCCAGCAGCCAACTAGGTCCGAACACCGGGGAGCTGTTTTTT	-	TRBJ2-2	TRBV7-9
CASRNDMNTEAFF	TGTGCCAGTAGAAATGACATGAACACTGAAGCTTTCTTT	-	TRBJ1-1	TRBV19
CASSRTGFVYGYTF	TGTGCCAGCTCTAGGACAGGATTTGTCTATGGCTACACCTTC	TRBD1	TRBJ1-2	TRBV27
CASRGMGAVVYGYTF	TGTGCCAGCAGGGGAATGGGGGCGGTGGTGTATGGCTACACCTTC	-	TRBJ1-2	TRBV6-1
CASSYTGNTEAFF	TGTGCCAGCAGCTACACAGGGAACACTGAAGCTTTCTTT	-	TRBJ1-1	TRBV6-5
CASRQGHVLNEKLFF	TGTGCCAGCCGCCAAGGACATGTTCTAAATGAAAAACTGTTTTTT	-	TRBJ1-4	TRBV11-2
CASSGGGGSGREQYF	TGCGCCAGCAGTGGTGGGGGCGGGAGTGGTCGCGAGCAGTACTTC	-	TRBJ2-7	TRBV10-2
CASSPGRQGVNTEAFF	TGTGCCAGCAGCCCGGGAAGACAGGGAGTGAACACTGAAGCTTTCTTT	TRBD1	TRBJ1-1	TRBV5-8
CASSYGVQANTEAFF	TGTGCCAGCAGTTATGGTGTTCAGGCGAACACTGAAGCTTTCTTT	-	TRBJ1-1	TRBV6-5
CSVNRGDTEAFF	TGCAGCGTCAACAGGGGGGACACTGAAGCTTTCTTT	TRBD1	TRBJ1-1	TRBV29-1
CASSKGQGKGNQPQHF	TGTGCCAGTAGTAAGGGACAGGGTAAAGGCAATCAGCCCCAGCATTTT	TRBD1	TRBJ1-5	TRBV19
CASSLARGSRGYTF	TGCGCCAGCAGCTTGGCCCGGGGATCCAGAGGCTACACCTTC	-	TRBJ1-2	TRBV5-1
CASSDQGLAGDDRPRDTQYF	TGTGCCAGCAGTGACCAAGGACTAGCGGGAGATGACCGACCACGAGATACGCAGTATTTT	TRBD2	TRBJ2-3	TRBV6-4
CASSLGGGYEQFF	TGTGCCAGCAGCTTGGGAGGGGGTTATGAGCAGTTCTTC	-	TRBJ2-1	TRBV13
CASSFPGRTHSSPLHF	TGTGCCAGCAGTTTCCCCGGCAGAACGCATAGCTCACCCCTCCACTTT	-	TRBJ1-6	TRBV28
CSALGANGYTF	TGCAGTGCTCTAGGGGCAAATGGCTACACCTTC	-	TRBJ1-2	TRBV20-1
CASSFASGRVYEQYF	TGTGCCAGCAGCTTTGCTAGCGGGAGAGTCTACGAGCAGTACTTC	TRBD2	TRBJ2-7	TRBV11-2
CASRPGTAGNTIYF	TGTGCCAGCAGACCCGGGACAGCTGGAAACACCATATATTTT	TRBD1	TRBJ1-3	TRBV9